Listed below are T cell receptor beta chains from one sample, sequenced in a study of breast tumors, draining lymph nodes, adjacent tissues. TCRdb analysed the multiplex PCR reads with MiXCR anew, one entry per CDR3 protein. The sample holds around 120,000 distinct CDR3 sequences, about 20% seen once. The sequencing sample was made of axillary lymph node tissue. The receptors stem from a female donor with breast cancer. Some clones in this sample may be carry-over from other donors' samples. The CDR3 runs from the conserved cysteine through the conserved F or W. The D gene is left open where the match is weak. Size values are once, few and many counts, or a class for expanded clones, and some rows have none.

TRBV7-3	many	-	TRBJ2-1	CASSGRAASHSYNEQFF	TGTGCCAGCAGCGGCCGTGCAGCGAGCCATTCCTACAATGAGCAGTTCTTC
TRBV25-1	many	TRBD1	TRBJ2-7	CASTGQGSYEQYF	TGTGCCAGCACAGGACAGGGGAGTTACGAGCAGTACTTC
TRBV28	few	-	TRBJ1-5	CASSLVGGPNQPQHF	TGTGCCAGCAGTTTGGTAGGGGGACCAAATCAGCCCCAGCATTTT
TRBV9	many	TRBD2	TRBJ2-1	CASTESGTTYNEQFF	TGTGCCAGCACCGAATCCGGGACTACTTACAATGAGCAGTTCTTC
TRBV20-1	once	-	TRBJ1-2	CGGRSYGYTF	TGCGGGGGACGGTCCTATGGCTACACCTTC
TRBV4-1	-	-	TRBJ2-6	CASSQDRQGPGWFGANVLTF	TGCGCCAGCAGCCAAGATCGGCAGGGACCGGGATGGTTTGGGGCCAACGTCCTGACTTTC
TRBV11-2	many	TRBD1	TRBJ2-7	CASSLTGGGYEQYF	TGTGCCAGCAGCTTAACAGGGGGCGGTTACGAGCAGTACTTC
TRBV3-1	few	TRBD1	TRBJ1-3	CASSRQGSSSGNTIYF	TGTGCCAGCAGCCGACAGGGGTCGAGCTCTGGAAACACCATATATTTT
TRBV20-1	many	TRBD2	TRBJ2-1	CSARDGRDNEQFF	TGCAGTGCTAGAGATGGGAGGGACAATGAGCAGTTCTTC
TRBV2	many	TRBD2	TRBJ2-3	CASRGATGGADTQYF	TGTGCCAGCAGGGGGGCAACGGGGGGGGCAGATACGCAGTATTTT
TRBV10-3	many	-	TRBJ2-1	CAISESGPEYNEQFF	TGTGCCATCAGTGAGTCAGGGCCCGAATACAATGAGCAGTTCTTC
TRBV3-1	-	TRBD2	TRBJ2-2	CASSQGEGTGELFF	TGTGCCAGCAGCCAAGGGGAGGGCACCGGGGAGCTGTTTTTT
TRBV20-1	many	TRBD1	TRBJ1-5	CSAHRGTGGDQPQHF	TGCAGTGCCCACCGGGGGACAGGCGGGGATCAGCCCCAGCATTTT
TRBV3-1	few	-	TRBJ1-2	CASSQADNYGYTF	TGTGCCAGCAGCCAGGCAGATAACTATGGCTACACCTTC
TRBV4-1	many	TRBD2	TRBJ2-2	CASSQPAGGRRDTGELFF	TGCGCCAGCAGCCAACCTGCGGGAGGACGGAGGGACACCGGGGAGCTGTTTTTT
TRBV7-2	-	TRBD1	TRBJ2-7	CASSSWDRAPWKQYF	TGTGCCAGCAGCTCCTGGGACAGGGCCCCTTGGAAGCAGTACTTC
TRBV3-1	many	TRBD2	TRBJ2-7	CASSRRGVYEQYF	TGTGCCAGCAGCCGACGGGGGGTTTACGAGCAGTACTTC
TRBV12-3/TRBV12-4	many	TRBD2	TRBJ2-3	CASSSGTSGRAGDTQYF	TGTGCCAGCAGCTCCGGGACTAGCGGGAGAGCTGGAGATACGCAGTATTTT
TRBV28	many	TRBD2	TRBJ2-5	CASSSRTSGRVSETQYF	TGTGCCAGCAGTTCGCGGACTAGCGGGAGGGTGTCAGAGACCCAGTACTTC
TRBV27	many	TRBD2	TRBJ2-1	CASSSMASGGNEQFF	TGTGCCAGCAGTTCTATGGCTAGCGGAGGTAATGAGCAGTTCTTC
TRBV5-5	many	TRBD2	TRBJ2-3	CASSLAPAGGMADTQYF	TGTGCCAGCAGCTTGGCCCCGGCGGGAGGAATGGCAGATACGCAGTATTTT
TRBV7-3	many	-	TRBJ2-1	CASSLDSRNEQFF	TGTGCCAGCAGCCTCGACAGTCGGAATGAGCAGTTCTTC
TRBV2	many	-	TRBJ1-2	CASGEQGTAFYGYTF	TGTGCCAGCGGGGAGCAGGGGACGGCATTCTATGGCTACACCTTC
TRBV27	once	TRBD2	TRBJ2-1	CAGSLSRGLALSEQFF	TGTGCCGGCAGTTTATCGAGGGGACTAGCCCTGTCAGAGCAGTTCTTC
TRBV7-2	once	TRBD2	TRBJ2-7	CASSSPAGASGRLRF	TGTGCCAGCAGCTCCCCCGCCGGGGCTAGCGGGAGGTTGCGCTTC
TRBV10-2	many	TRBD2	TRBJ2-3	CASSESTASGSVDTQYF	TGCGCCAGCAGTGAGTCGACGGCTAGCGGGAGTGTGGATACGCAGTATTTT
TRBV7-2	many	TRBD2	TRBJ2-5	CASSYMSGRGGETQYF	TGTGCCAGCAGCTACATGAGCGGGAGGGGAGGAGAGACCCAGTACTTC
TRBV7-9	many	-	TRBJ1-6	CASSFGGGNSPLHF	TGTGCCAGCAGCTTTGGGGGGGGGAATTCACCCCTCCACTTT
TRBV6-1	many	-	TRBJ2-7	CAGKEGTSEQYF	TGTGCCGGGAAAGAGGGGACTTCCGAGCAGTACTTC
TRBV5-1	many	TRBD1	TRBJ2-7	CASSSRDRVSYEQYF	TGCGCCAGCAGCAGCCGGGACAGGGTCTCCTACGAGCAGTACTTC
TRBV20-1	many	TRBD1	TRBJ2-7	CSAPKDRNEEQYF	TGCAGTGCTCCAAAGGACAGGAATGAAGAGCAGTACTTC
TRBV9	-	-	TRBJ2-5	CASSVVSGETQCF	TGTGCCAGCAGCGTAGTGTCCGGGGAGACCCAGTGCTTC
TRBV6-1	many	-	TRBJ1-3	CASSRDLPSGNTIYF	TGTGCCAGCAGCAGGGATCTACCCTCTGGAAACACCATATATTTT